A single sample gave rise to the 7 T cell receptor beta chains below, sequenced in a study of T cell responses to AZD1222 COVID-19 vaccine. The data were produced by immunoSEQ multiplex PCR, yet TCRdb's version contains in-frame clones alone and is incomplete. The sample consists of about 90,000 clones, over 75% of them appearing once. Sequenced here: peripheral blood, sampled 28 days after the second AZD1222 dose. The receptors here all came from an adult who received the AZD1222 COVID-19 vaccine.

This clone was found once. The genes are TRBV19 and TRBJ2-1; 11 bases map to TRBD2. The CDR3 spans 20 residues. CDR1 LNHDA and CDR2 SQIVND come from the germline V gene (reference sequence). The trim removed 0 bases at V and 6 bases at J, leaving 16 bases unmatched. CDR3 bases: TGTGCCAGTAGTATAGACTTCGGCGGTAGCGGGAGGGCCTCCGCCAATGAGCAGTTCTTC. Amino acid sequence: CASSIDFGGSGRASANEQFF.

This rearrangement joins TRBV30 to TRBJ1-2, with D maybe TRBD1 (6 bases). Germline V gives CDR1 GTSNPN, CDR2 SVGIG (reference sequence). CDR3 size: 15 residues. The ends were cut back, 3 bases at V and 4 bases at J, with 18 bases in the middle. CDR3 in DNA: TGTGCCTGGAGCCCTGGACAGTCGAGGGCCTATGGCTACACCTTC. As protein: CAWSPGQSRAYGYTF.

The chain couples TRBV6-6 to TRBJ1-1; D might be TRBD1 (5 bases). The CDR3 totals 14 residues. V dropped 0 bases and J dropped 4 bases, with 9 bases sitting between them. Per the germline V gene, CDR1 is MNHNY and CDR2 is SVGAGI (reference sequence). CDR3 residues: CASSYSSGGTEAFF. CDR3 coding DNA: TGTGCCAGCAGTTACTCCAGCGGGGGCACTGAAGCTTTCTTT.

The J gene is TRBJ1-1, the V gene TRBV5-1; 11 nucleotides agree with TRBD1. Germline lookup yields CDR1 SGHRS and CDR2 YFSETQ. CDR3 length equals 17 residues. The J segment lost 0 bases and the V segment lost 5 bases, leaving 9 bases of the junction unmatched. The CDR3 DNA is TGCGCCAGCAGTTTTGGACAGGGGGCGATTATGAACACTGAAGCTTTCTTT. Translated: CASSFGQGAIMNTEAFF.

The V gene is TRBV6-5, the J gene TRBJ1-1, with 10 bases aligning to TRBD1. There are 15 residues in the CDR3. Losses at the gene ends were 6 bases for V and 1 base for J; bases not matched to a gene: 5. CDR1 MNHEY and CDR2 SVGAGI come from the germline V gene. The CDR3 coding sequence is TGTGCCAGCAGACGACAGGGGGCCACGAACACTGAAGCTTTCTTT. Protein sequence: CASRRQGATNTEAFF.

The rearrangement links TRBV11-1 to TRBJ1-1; D uncertain. The V end was cut by 0 bases, the J end by 8 bases, with 10 bases between. The CDR3 loop spans 13 amino acids. CDR1 SGHAT and CDR2 FQDESV come from the germline V gene (reference sequence). The CDR3: CASSLAPRREAFF. The CDR3 region has the DNA TGTGCCAGCAGCTTAGCGCCCCGGAGAGAAGCTTTCTTT. The full variable domain, in which reference TRBV11-1 and TRBJ1-1 provide the parts outside the CDR3, is EAEVAQSPRYKITEKSQAVAFWCDPISGHATLYWYRQILGQGPELLVQFQDESVVDDSQLPKDRFSAERLKGVDSTLKIQPAELGDSAMYLCASSLAPRREAFFGQGTRLTVV.

The chain employs TRBV19 and TRBJ1-5, with D possibly TRBD1 on 5 matching bases. V gave up 3 bases and J gave up 7 bases, with 13 bases separating them. Germline values: CDR1 LNHDA, CDR2 SQIVND (reference sequence). The CDR3 has 14 amino acids. DNA for the CDR3: TGTGCCAGTAGTATCGGGCAGGGTGGACAGCCCCAGCATTTT. Its translation: CASSIGQGGQPQHF.